Below, 23 T cell receptor beta chains from the same sample are listed, as sequenced in a study of T cell repertoires in cytomegalovirus infection. TCRdb re-called the reads with MiXCR, one entry per CDR3 protein. The sample holds roughly 720,000 distinct CDR3 sequences, 35% to 40% seen once. Source material: PBMCs. The source of these receptors is a human donor in good health (CMV status not recorded). Some clones in this sample may be carry-over from other donors' samples.

This clonotype was seen a handful of times. The J gene is TRBJ2-2, the V gene TRBV12-3 or TRBV12-4; possible D gene TRBD1, 6 bases. Trimming stripped 5 bases from V and 0 bases from J, with 13 bases between. The CDR3 contains 16 residues. The CDR3 nucleotides read TGTGCCAGCAGTGACACCGGGACATCGAACACCGGGGAGCTGTTTTTT. The encoded protein is CASSDTGTSNTGELFF.

In regard to this clonotype: A read error is possible here, since a much larger clone lies one base away. The rearrangement joins TRBV12-3 or TRBV12-4 to TRBJ1-5; D is ambiguous. The CDR3 has 13 amino acids. The CDR3 loop is CARSLGADQPQHF. CDR3 sequence (DNA): TGTGCCAGAAGTTTAGGTGCAGATCAGCCCCAGCATTTT.

J is TRBJ2-5 and V is TRBV29-1; D is undetermined. Trimming removed 2 bases at V and 2 bases at J, with 9 bases between. CDR1 is SQVTM, CDR2 ANQGSEA, per germline. The CDR3 extends over 13 amino acids. The chain's CDR3 is CSVEQGKQETQYF. CDR3 nucleotide sequence: TGCAGCGTTGAACAAGGGAAACAAGAGACCCAGTACTTC.

The CDR3 DNA is TGTGCCAGTAGCCTTTCATTTAGTATACCTGAAGCTTTCTTT. Its protein is CASSLSFSIPEAFF. The chain joins TRBV19 to TRBJ1-1; D gene unclear. The germline V and J ends were trimmed by 6 bases and 6 bases, with 17 bases remaining between them. This CDR3 has 14 residues. Germline assignment: CDR1 LNHDA and CDR2 SQIVND (reference sequence).

The V and J genes are TRBV7-8 and TRBJ1-1; possibly TRBD1 for D (6 bases). Looked up from germline, CDR1 is SGHVS and CDR2 is FQNEAQ. Trimming removed 5 bases from V and 0 bases from J, with 16 bases in between. The CDR3 runs 16 residues. CDR3 in DNA: TGTGCCAGCAGCCAGATACCCAGGGGTATGAACACTGAAGCTTTCTTT. Residues: CASSQIPRGMNTEAFF.

This chain links TRBV18 with TRBJ2-1; TRBD2 matches at 14 bases. Germline loops: CDR1 KGHSH, CDR2 LQKENI. V shed 0 bases and J 4 bases; nucleotides not matched to a gene: 2. The CDR3 spans 17 residues. The CDR3 nucleotides read TGTGCCAGCTCACCACCGGGACTAGCGGGAGTTTACAATGAGCAGTTCTTC. Translation: CASSPPGLAGVYNEQFF.

The chain is built from TRBV5-4 and TRBJ1-4, with D tentatively TRBD1 (5 bases). Trimming stripped 0 bases from V and 1 base from J, with 10 bases between. The CDR3 spans 16 residues. The germline CDR1 and CDR2 sequences are SGHNT and YYREEE (reference sequence). The CDR3 sequence: CASSLAGAGTNEKLFF. Written as DNA, the CDR3 is TGTGCCAGCAGCTTGGCCGGGGCTGGAACTAATGAAAAACTGTTTTTT. The full variable domain, with the rest looked up from reference TRBV5-4 and TRBJ1-4, is ETGVTQSPTHLIKTRGQQVTLRCSSQSGHNTVSWYQQALGQGPQFIFQYYREEENGRGNFPPRFSGLQFPNYSSELNVNALELDDSALYLCASSLAGAGTNEKLFFGSGTQLSVL.

The V and J genes are TRBV19 and TRBJ2-7, with 10 bases aligning to TRBD1. V lost 5 bases to trimming and J lost 0 bases; unmatched junction nucleotides: 10. The CDR3 extends over 17 amino acids. CDR1 LNHDA and CDR2 SQIVND come from the germline V gene (reference sequence). The CDR3 sequence is CASSSRGQGIGSYEQYF. The CDR3 DNA reads TGTGCCAGTAGTTCGAGGGGACAGGGGATTGGCTCCTACGAGCAGTACTTC. The full variable domain, with the rest looked up from reference TRBV19 and TRBJ2-7, is DGGITQSPKYLFRKEGQNVTLSCEQNLNHDAMYWYRQDPGQGLRLIYYSQIVNDFQKGDIAEGYSVSREKKESFPLTVTSAQKNPTAFYLCASSSRGQGIGSYEQYFGPGTRLTVT.

In its sample, this clonotype was seen a few times. The gene calls are TRBV7-2 and TRBJ2-2; D unclear. Deletions cut 0 bases from V and 7 bases from J, with 9 bases between. CDR1 and CDR2 from the germline V gene are SGHTA and FQGNSA. The CDR3 is 14 amino acids. The CDR3 sequence: CASSLAVWGGELFF. The CDR3, as DNA: TGTGCCAGCAGCTTAGCGGTTTGGGGCGGGGAGCTGTTTTTT.

The J gene is TRBJ2-6, the V gene TRBV19; TRBD1 matches 8 bases. The CDR3 is 19 amino acids. CDR1 and CDR2 from the germline V gene are LNHDA and SQIVND (reference sequence). V was pared by 0 bases and J by 2 bases, with 9 bases of the junction left unmatched. The CDR3 region has the DNA TGTGCCAGTAGTATAGATCGTAGACAGGGGAGAGCTGGGGCCAACGTCCTGACTTTC. Residues: CASSIDRRQGRAGANVLTF.

The gene calls are TRBV14 and TRBJ2-3; D ambiguous. Trimming took 5 bases from V and 0 from J, leaving 9 bases between them. CDR1 SGHDN and CDR2 FVKESK come from the germline V gene. The CDR3 has 14 residues. The CDR3, as DNA: TGTGCCAGCAGCGGCGAGAGAAGCACAGATACGCAGTATTTT. This sequence encodes CASSGERSTDTQYF.

The chain is built from TRBV28 and TRBJ2-7, with 8 bases aligning to TRBD1. There are 16 residues in the CDR3. The germline gives CDR1 MDHEN, CDR2 SYDVKM. Trimming took 5 bases from V and 3 from J; bases not matched to a gene: 12. The CDR3 sequence: CASSVPVTGALYEQYF. The CDR3 DNA follows: TGTGCCAGCAGTGTCCCCGTGACAGGGGCCCTCTACGAGCAGTACTTC.

The chain employs TRBV5-4 and TRBJ2-7; TRBD1 aligns across 10 bases. V gave up 0 bases and J gave up 7 bases; unmatched junction bases: 10. CDR3 size: 16 residues. Germline assignment: CDR1 SGHNT and CDR2 YYREEE (reference sequence). The CDR3 DNA reads TGTGCCAGCAGCTTGGCGAGGGGACAGGGGCTGAAGGAGCAGTACTTC. This gives the protein CASSLARGQGLKEQYF.

V is TRBV15 and J is TRBJ2-1; D gene unclear. V gave up 4 bases and J gave up 3 bases, with 4 bases separating them. The germline CDR1 and CDR2 sequences are LNHNV and YYDKDF (reference sequence). The CDR3 is made up of 12 amino acids. CDR3 region: CATSKSYNEQFF. The CDR3 DNA is TGTGCCACCAGCAAAAGCTACAATGAGCAGTTCTTC.

This chain connects TRBV25-1 to TRBJ2-7; 8 positions agree with TRBD1. CDR3 length: 13 residues. The trim removed 5 bases at V and 2 bases at J, leaving 2 bases unmatched. Germline-derived CDR1 and CDR2 are MGHDK and SYGVNS. The CDR3 here is CASSQGAAYEQYF. The DNA of the CDR3 is TGTGCCAGCAGTCAGGGGGCGGCCTACGAGCAGTACTTC.

The genes are TRBV7-2 and TRBJ2-2; possibly TRBD1 or TRBD2 for D (5 bases each). Germline V gives CDR1 SGHTA, CDR2 FQGNSA. This CDR3 is built from 13 residues. The germline V and J ends were trimmed by 5 bases and 7 bases, with 11 bases remaining between them. CDR3 nucleotide sequence: TGTGCCAGCAGCCCCGGGGCGGGCGGGGAGCTGTTTTTT. Translated, it gives CASSPGAGGELFF.

CDR3 DNA sequence: TGTGCCAGCAGTATAACAGGGATCAAGAGGACCCAGTACTTC. Translating gives CASSITGIKRTQYF. The chain has TRBV7-2 and TRBJ2-5, with D perhaps TRBD1 (6 bases). The CDR3 is made up of 14 amino acids. V was shortened by 6 bases and J by 7 bases, with 18 bases between the two germline ends. Germline V CDR1 and CDR2: SGHTA, FQGNSA.

The chain is built from TRBV20-1 and TRBJ2-6; no firm D call. There are 17 residues in the CDR3. Trimming removed 5 bases from V and 0 bases from J, with 17 bases in between. Germline V gives CDR1 DFQATT, CDR2 SNEGSKA (reference sequence). The CDR3 DNA reads as TGCAGTGCTCGAAGGATCGGAGCCGCCTCTGGGGCCAACGTCCTGACTTTC. It yields the protein CSARRIGAASGANVLTF.

This clonotype was detected a few times. The rearrangement uses TRBV6-4 and TRBJ2-1; 9 nucleotides match TRBD1. The CDR3 covers 15 residues. The germline V gene encodes CDR1 MRHNA and CDR2 SNTAGT. Trimming cost V 6 bases and J 8 bases; bases outside gene matches: 11. CDR3 in DNA: TGTGCCAGCAGCTCCGGGACAGGGTATAGCCATGAGCAGTTCTTC. The encoded protein is CASSSGTGYSHEQFF.

This clonotype appeared many times. This CDR3 is CASSLVGVGTDTQYF. CDR3 nucleotides: TGTGCCAGCAGCTTAGTGGGCGTCGGCACAGATACGCAGTATTTT. The chain joins TRBV11-2 to TRBJ2-3; D gene uncertain. The V end lost 1 base, the J end lost 1 base, and 9 bases lay between the germline ends. The CDR3 length is 15 residues. CDR1 SGHAT and CDR2 FQNNGV come from the germline V gene.

This clonotype was counted a few times. CDR3 loop: CASSLLGQTYAAKNIQYF. CDR3 nucleotides: TGTGCCAGCAGCTTGTTGGGACAGACCTACGCGGCCAAAAACATTCAGTACTTC. This sequence joins TRBV7-3 and TRBJ2-4; 7 positions agree with TRBD1. The V segment lost 3 bases and the J segment 1 base; nucleotides outside the gene matches: 12. This CDR3 comprises 18 residues. Germline loops: CDR1 SGHTA, CDR2 FQGTGA.

In its sample, this clonotype was seen many times. The chain links TRBV7-8 to TRBJ2-1; D perhaps matches TRBD2 (6 bases). The germline V gene encodes CDR1 SGHVS and CDR2 FQNEAQ. Trimming took off 5 bases at V and 8 bases at J, with 19 bases between the two ends. This CDR3 comprises 15 residues. The CDR3 bases are TGTGCCAGCAGCACCTGGGACTTGGGCGCCGATGAGCAGTTCTTC. It codes for CASSTWDLGADEQFF. Drawing the rest from reference TRBV7-8 and TRBJ2-1, the complete variable domain is GAGVSQSPRYKVAKRGQDVALRCDPISGHVSLFWYQQALGQGPEFLTYFQNEAQLDKSGLPSDRFFAERPEGSVSTLKIQRTQQEDSAVYLCASSTWDLGADEQFFGPGTRLTVL.

In its sample, this clonotype was seen a few times. V gene TRBV6-4 combines with J gene TRBJ1-6; the D is unclear. The V gene's germline CDR1 is MRHNA and CDR2 SNTAGT. Trimming left V 4 bases short and J 9 bases short, with 13 bases between. The CDR3 has 14 residues. CDR3 amino acids: CASSAGGRISPLHF. The CDR3 region has the DNA TGTGCCAGCAGTGCAGGCGGCCGAATTTCACCCCTCCACTTT.